This paragraph reports one T cell receptor (beta chain). The record originates from a study of blood T cell repertoires in COVID-19. In the study overall: Samples taken during acute and convalescent COVID-19 were collected in the United States, Italy and Spain. Nucleic acid was either cDNA or gDNA, and it came from T cells, B-cell-depleted T cells, or PBMCs.

In the source study's methods: Estimates of nucleated cell counts were drawn from the amplification of reference gene primers. Assay used: immunoSEQ multiplex PCR; TCRdb lists only in-frame clones, some missing. The V and J calls and the clone size are those of that table, but D and trimming were determined from the DNA. The table records about 270,000 clones, more than 70% of them present only once. Trimming at V came to 6 bases and at J to 1 base, leaving 2 bases not matched to a gene. Germline-derived CDR1 and CDR2 are LGHNA and YSLEER. This CDR3 spans 13 amino acids. The receptor was isolated from a woman under 30 with acute or convalescent COVID-19. Sequenced: peripheral blood. The chain recombines TRBV4-3 with TRBJ1-1, with 7 bases fitting TRBD1. The CDR3 DNA follows: TGCGCCAGCAGACGGACAGGGAACACTGAAGCTTTCTTT. It yields the protein CASRRTGNTEAFF.